This note documents a single T cell receptor (beta chain) sequence. The target antigen is unknown. Some clones are missing from TCRdb's copy, which holds only in-frame ones; the method was immunoSEQ multiplex PCR. The sample shows 120,000 or so clones, approximately 80% of them seen only once. The CDR3 contains 13 residues. The V end was cut by 6 bases, the J end by 4 bases, with 12 bases between. Germline loops: CDR1 MNHEY, CDR2 SVGAGI. The data derive from a study of T cell responses to AZD1222 COVID-19 vaccine. Study-wide points: There were vaccine-associated CD4 TCRs across spike, dominant at 160-218 and 743-854. White British ancestry dominated among donors, who included more females, and clonal diversity was possibly underestimated.

The chain couples TRBV6-5 to TRBJ1-2, with TRBD1 as a possible D gene (6 bases). The sequence was collected from an adult who received the AZD1222 COVID-19 vaccine. The sequencing here drew on peripheral blood, taken 28 days after the second AZD1222 dose. The CDR3 region is CASSGQRTYGYTF. DNA of the CDR3: TGTGCCAGCAGCGGACAGAGAACCTATGGCTACACCTTC.